The subject of this entry is one TCR beta chain. This sample was included in a study of shared T cell receptors in the human thymus. The method was immunoSEQ multiplex PCR; TCRdb's version includes in-frame clones alone and lacks a portion of them. The sample holds about 380,000 clones; approximately 95% are singletons and the top ten take around 0.019%. This CDR3 spans 15 amino acids. Trimming took off 1 base at V and 2 bases at J, with 12 bases between the two ends. CDR1 and CDR2 from the germline V gene are MGHDK and SYGVNS. The J gene is TRBJ2-7, the V gene TRBV25-1; tentative D call: TRBD1 (5 bases). The clonotype originates from a human donor. Material for sequencing was thymocytes. CDR3 in DNA: TGTGCCAGCAGTGAATCGAAAGGGGAACCCTACGAGCAGTACTTC. This codes for CASSESKGEPYEQYF.